The 19 T cell receptor beta chains below come from one sample, sequenced in a study of T cell responses to AZD1222 COVID-19 vaccine (dated by TCRdb to 2020 to 2022). Reading the label with the study, this specimen's time point is: baseline before first vaccination. The library was made by the immunoSEQ multiplex PCR assay. The clones in this table, taken by TCRdb from immuneACCESS, are in-frame only. Not every clone is retained; where verified, under half of the shortfall comes from an unresolved V gene, and the cause of the rest is unknown. A total of some 150,000 clones appear in this sample, about 93% of them only once. The top ten constitute about 4.6% of the sample. The material was peripheral blood, obtained on day 0 of AZD1222 vaccination. These receptors all stem from an adult in good health.

J is TRBJ1-4 and V is TRBV7-2; 10 nucleotides align to TRBD1. Trimming took 0 bases from V and 5 from J; bases not matched to a gene: 6. Germline-derived CDR1 and CDR2 are SGHTA and FQGNSA. The CDR3 is made up of 17 amino acids. CDR3 loop: CASSLAGRQGANEKLFF. The DNA of the CDR3 is TGTGCCAGCAGCTTAGCGGGGAGACAGGGGGCGAATGAAAAACTGTTTTTT.

CDR3 in amino acids: CASSPTADNGQYF. The CDR3 coding sequence is TGCGCCAGCAGCCCGACGGCAGATAATGGCCAGTACTTC. The chain has TRBV4-3 and TRBJ2-5; D is unclear. This CDR3 has 13 amino acids. The germline V gene encodes CDR1 LGHNA and CDR2 YSLEER. The V end lost 4 bases, the J end lost 10 bases, and 16 bases lay between the germline ends.

The genes are TRBV24-1 and TRBJ2-7; TRBD2 might be the D (6 bases). V was trimmed by 7 bases and J by 7 bases, leaving 16 bases between them. Germline V gene lookup returns CDR1 KGHDR and CDR2 SFDVKD. This CDR3 region has 13 residues. The CDR3 DNA sequence: TGTGCCACCAGCCCCGGGAGTCCTCCTGAGCAGTACTTC. This gives the protein CATSPGSPPEQYF.

This chain uses TRBV24-1 with TRBJ1-3; D is possibly TRBD1 (5 bases). V dropped 3 bases and J dropped 0 bases, with 8 bases sitting between them. The CDR3 extends over 15 amino acids. Germline CDR1 KGHDR, CDR2 SFDVKD. This CDR3 reads CATSDGGGSGNTIYF. In DNA form, the CDR3 reads TGTGCCACCAGTGATGGGGGGGGCTCTGGAAACACCATATATTTT.

The chain links TRBV7-6 to TRBJ2-1, with 9 bases aligning to TRBD2. Germline V gene lookup returns CDR1 SGHVS and CDR2 FNYEAQ. The junction had 11 bases not matched to a gene; V was cut back by 5 bases and J by 9 bases. CDR3 length equals 15 residues. This chain's CDR3 is CASSLIAGEGREQFF. Here the CDR3 DNA reads TGTGCCAGCAGCCTCATAGCGGGAGAGGGGCGTGAGCAGTTCTTC.

V is TRBV6-5 and J is TRBJ1-3; 9 bases align to TRBD1. Per the germline V gene, CDR1 is MNHEY and CDR2 is SVGAGI. The V gene end was trimmed by 0 bases and the J gene end by 6 bases; junction bases not matched to a gene: 6. This CDR3 is built from 16 residues. DNA for the CDR3: TGTGCCAGCAGTTACTCTGGGACAGGGTACCTAAACACCATATATTTT. This sequence encodes CASSYSGTGYLNTIYF.

This chain uses TRBV20-1 with TRBJ2-1; D call uncertain. Germline-derived CDR1 and CDR2 are DFQATT and SNEGSKA (reference sequence). The V gene lost 3 bases and the J gene lost 9 bases, with 18 bases spanning the gap. The CDR3 is made up of 14 amino acids. This chain's CDR3 is CSASNGVIFFEQFF. The CDR3 DNA is TGCAGTGCTAGTAACGGAGTTATTTTTTTTGAGCAGTTCTTC.

This chain links TRBV7-8 with TRBJ1-1; D remains unclear. Looked up from germline, CDR1 is SGHVS and CDR2 is FQNEAQ. The CDR3 spans 15 residues. The V gene lost 1 base and the J gene lost 6 bases, with 15 bases spanning the gap. Here the CDR3 DNA reads TGTGCCAGCAGCTTAGATGGGAAGGGATCTTCTGAAGCTTTCTTT. Its translation is CASSLDGKGSSEAFF. The whole variable domain, remainder taken from reference TRBV7-8 and TRBJ1-1, is GAGVSQSPRYKVAKRGQDVALRCDPISGHVSLFWYQQALGQGPEFLTYFQNEAQLDKSGLPSDRFFAERPEGSVSTLKIQRTQQEDSAVYLCASSLDGKGSSEAFFGQGTRLTVV.

The CDR3 DNA is TGTGCCACCAGTGAAGTTGTCCAGTCGAACACCGGGGAGCTGTTTTTT. It encodes CATSEVVQSNTGELFF. This chain uses TRBV24-1 with TRBJ2-2, with D hard to call. Trimming removed 4 bases from V and 0 bases from J, with 11 bases in between. CDR3 length: 16 amino acids. The germline CDR1 and CDR2 sequences are KGHDR and SFDVKD.

This chain connects TRBV12-3 or TRBV12-4 to TRBJ1-5; no definite D call. V gave up 3 bases and J gave up 2 bases, with 5 bases separating them. The CDR3 runs 13 residues. The DNA of the CDR3 is TGTGCCAGCAGTTTCGATGGCAATCAGCCCCAGCATTTT. It is translated as CASSFDGNQPQHF.

The chain couples TRBV12-3 or TRBV12-4 to TRBJ1-1; 8 bases are shared with TRBD1. The junction had 7 bases not matched to a gene; V was cut back by 2 bases and J by 11 bases. This CDR3 spans 13 amino acids. Here the CDR3 reads CASSLRQGSEAFF. The CDR3 nucleotides read TGTGCCAGCAGTTTAAGACAGGGGTCCGAGGCTTTCTTT.

The chain combines TRBV29-1 with TRBJ2-2; D perhaps matches TRBD1 (6 bases). The CDR3 has 14 residues. The germline V gene has CDR1 SQVTM and CDR2 ANQGSEA. Trimming shortened V by 7 bases and J by 1 base, and 13 bases separated the two germline ends. CDR3 amino acids: CSARWGQNTGELFF. In DNA form, the CDR3 reads TGCAGCGCTAGATGGGGGCAGAACACCGGGGAGCTGTTTTTT.

The rearrangement links TRBV28 to TRBJ1-5; a weak D match, TRBD1 (5 bases). This CDR3 is 13 amino acids long. The V gene lost 6 bases and the J gene lost 6 bases, with 12 bases spanning the gap. CDR1 is MDHEN and CDR2 is SYDVKM in the germline V gene. CDR3 nucleotides: TGTGCCAGCAGGGGGGGGTTCTCTCAGCCCCAGCATTTT. Translated, it gives CASRGGFSQPQHF.

The rearrangement joins TRBV5-4 to TRBJ2-5, with 7 bases lining up with TRBD2. CDR3 length equals 17 residues. The germline CDR1 and CDR2 sequences are SGHNT and YYREEE (reference sequence). The V and J ends lost 4 bases and 5 bases, in that order; junction bases with no gene match: 17. CDR3 nucleotides: TGTGCCAGCAGCCAGGGACCTACGGGAGGCTTGGCGGAGACCCAGTACTTC. Translated, it gives CASSQGPTGGLAETQYF.

The chain carries TRBV27 and TRBJ2-3; D gene unclear. V was shortened by 2 bases and J by 2 bases, with 5 bases between the two germline ends. From germline, CDR1 is MNHEY and CDR2 SMNVEV (reference sequence). The CDR3 totals 13 residues. Written as DNA, the CDR3 is TGTGCCAGCAGTTTAGGGCCCACAGATACGCAGTATTTT. Translation gives CASSLGPTDTQYF.

The genes are TRBV19 and TRBJ2-3; the match to TRBD2 covers 8 bases. The CDR3 contains 15 residues. Trimming cost V 6 bases and J 2 bases; bases outside gene matches: 7. Germline V lookup: CDR1 LNHDA, CDR2 SQIVND (reference sequence). For the CDR3, the DNA is TGTGCCAGTAGATCTAGCGGGTCGACCACAGATACGCAGTATTTT. Its protein is CASRSSGSTTDTQYF. Full variable domain (outside the CDR3, taken from reference TRBV19 and TRBJ2-3): DGGITQSPKYLFRKEGQNVTLSCEQNLNHDAMYWYRQDPGQGLRLIYYSQIVNDFQKGDIAEGYSVSREKKESFPLTVTSAQKNPTAFYLCASRSSGSTTDTQYFGPGTRLTVL.

The V and J genes are TRBV2 and TRBJ1-2; D is undetermined. This CDR3 is 12 amino acids long. The germline V gene has CDR1 SNHLY and CDR2 FYNNEI. Trimming removed 3 bases at V and 7 bases at J, with 9 bases between. CDR3 DNA: TGTGCCAGCAGTGAGCGAGGTTCTGGCTACACCTTC. This sequence encodes CASSERGSGYTF.

The rearrangement joins TRBV10-3 to TRBJ1-3; perhaps TRBD1 as D (6 bases). Deletions cut 4 bases from V and 0 bases from J, with 13 bases between. The CDR3 loop spans 16 amino acids. CDR1 is ENHRY and CDR2 is SYGVKD in the germline V gene. The CDR3: CAISGQTGDSGNTIYF. The CDR3, as DNA: TGTGCCATCAGTGGCCAGACAGGCGACTCTGGAAACACCATATATTTT.

The rearrangement joins TRBV12-3 or TRBV12-4 to TRBJ1-3; a weak D match, TRBD1 (5 bases). V lost 5 bases, J lost 2 bases, and 7 bases lay in between. CDR3 size: 13 residues. CDR3 protein: CASSTGAGNTIYF. Here the CDR3 DNA reads TGTGCCAGCAGTACAGGAGCTGGAAACACCATATATTTT.